Listed here is a single T cell receptor beta chain. Its antigen is not known. This specimen comes from a study of shared clonotypes between healthy human individuals. Trimming took 3 bases from V and 5 from J; bases not matched to a gene: 18. The CDR3 is 18 residues long. From germline, CDR1 is GTSNPN and CDR2 SVGIG (reference sequence). Study-level findings and limits: Among four donors, around 5% of naive CD4 clonotypes were found in common.

Some clones are missing from TCRdb's copy, which holds only in-frame ones; the method was immunoSEQ multiplex PCR. This sample has 2,100,000 or so clones, with more than 90% found just once. This clonotype was sampled from a man younger than 35 in good health. The chain has TRBV30 and TRBJ2-4, with 8 bases matching TRBD1. The sequenced sample was naive CD4+ T cells sorted from blood. Described subset: CD45RA+ positively selected. CDR3 region: CAWSATGDPVLDQNIQYF. The CDR3 nucleotides read TGTGCCTGGAGCGCGACAGGGGACCCCGTGTTGGACCAAAACATTCAGTACTTC.